This T cell receptor beta chain was identified during a study of cytomegalovirus exposure and HLA in healthy donors. Study-level results: Rates of TCR association differed by HLA locus in a later analysis, with DRB1 highest and HLA-C lowest.

In regard to this clone: Its specificity is unknown.

V was clipped by 0 bases and J by 5 bases; unmatched bases: 9. The germline V gene encodes CDR1 LGHNA and CDR2 YNFKEQ. The length of the CDR3 is 17 residues. PCR amplification relied on 60 Vbeta primers (plus 13 Jbeta primers). The protocol was immunoSEQ multiplex PCR, while the TCRdb copy is restricted to in-frame clones and leaves out a portion. The repertoire has 120,000 to 150,000 clones, 70% to 85% of them found once; the top ten carry 8.8%. The genes are TRBV4-2 and TRBJ2-5; 10 positions agree with TRBD2. The sequence was collected from a woman in her forties or fifties in good health and CMV-seropositive. Input material: PBMCs. The CDR3 DNA follows: TGTGCCAGCAGCCAAGATGGGAGCGGGGGGGATAGGGAGACCCAGTACTTC. It codes for CASSQDGSGGDRETQYF.